This T cell receptor (beta chain) was found in a study of shared clonotypes between healthy human individuals. This table comes from immunoSEQ multiplex PCR, and its TCRdb copy is limited to in-frame clones, with some not included. This repertoire shows about 820,000 clones, about 91% found once; its top ten account for nearly 25%. CDR1 is LNHDA and CDR2 is SQIVND in the germline V gene (reference sequence). J lost 5 bases, V lost 5 bases, and 8 bases had no gene match. The CDR3 contains 14 residues. Naive-designated CD8 cells lacked CD45RO, were positively enriched for CCR7, and omitted terminally differentiated effector memory CD45RA+ cells.

V is TRBV19 and J is TRBJ1-1; 7 positions agree with TRBD1. Sequencing used naive CD8+ T cells sorted from blood. The sequence was collected from a man between 25 and 39 years old in good health. CDR3 sequence reads: CASSPNPTGTEAFF. For the CDR3, the DNA is TGTGCCAGTAGTCCCAATCCGACAGGGACTGAAGCTTTCTTT.